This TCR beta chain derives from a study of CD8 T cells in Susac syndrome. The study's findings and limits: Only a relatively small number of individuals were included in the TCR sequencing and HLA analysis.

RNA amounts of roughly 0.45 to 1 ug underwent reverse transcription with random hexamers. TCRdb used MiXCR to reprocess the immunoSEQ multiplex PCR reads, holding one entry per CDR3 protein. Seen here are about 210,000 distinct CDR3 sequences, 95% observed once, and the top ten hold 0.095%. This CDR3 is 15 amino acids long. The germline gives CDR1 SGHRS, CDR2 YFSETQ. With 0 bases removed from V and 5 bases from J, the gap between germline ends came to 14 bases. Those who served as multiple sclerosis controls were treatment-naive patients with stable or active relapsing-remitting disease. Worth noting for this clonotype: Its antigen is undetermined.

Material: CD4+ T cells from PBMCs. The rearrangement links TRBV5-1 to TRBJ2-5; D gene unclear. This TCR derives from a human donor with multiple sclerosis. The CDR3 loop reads CASSLESNLRETQYF. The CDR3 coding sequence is TGCGCCAGCAGCTTGGAGAGCAACCTCAGGGAGACCCAGTACTTC.